This TCR beta chain was recorded in a study of cytomegalovirus exposure and HLA in healthy donors. On the study more broadly: The same platform used for the approximately 670 first-cohort repertoires was also used for the approximately 120 validation repertoires, as a later analysis reported.

The study, taken as a whole, reports: Clusters of TCRs from the first cohort tended to co-occur in the 120 or so validation repertoires (as a later analysis found). Through in vitro validation, a few CMV-associated chains were shown to be specific for CMV antigens.

The V gene end was trimmed by 3 bases and the J gene end by 8 bases; junction bases not matched to a gene: 7. The CDR3 is made up of 14 amino acids. Per the germline V gene, CDR1 is PRHDT and CDR2 is FYEKMQ (reference sequence). Sequencing was performed with immunoSEQ multiplex PCR; in TCRdb, only in-frame clones are kept and a portion is missing. The table has 150,000 to 200,000 clones, roughly 86% seen once. As concerns this clone: Its antigen is not identified.

The sequencing sample was made of PBMCs. The sequence derives from a woman aged 18-29 years in good health and CMV-seronegative. This sequence joins TRBV13 and TRBJ1-2, with 9 nucleotides matching TRBD1. This CDR3 reads CASSLAGTGTGYTF. The CDR3 DNA reads TGTGCCAGCAGCTTGGCCGGGACAGGGACCGGCTACACCTTC.